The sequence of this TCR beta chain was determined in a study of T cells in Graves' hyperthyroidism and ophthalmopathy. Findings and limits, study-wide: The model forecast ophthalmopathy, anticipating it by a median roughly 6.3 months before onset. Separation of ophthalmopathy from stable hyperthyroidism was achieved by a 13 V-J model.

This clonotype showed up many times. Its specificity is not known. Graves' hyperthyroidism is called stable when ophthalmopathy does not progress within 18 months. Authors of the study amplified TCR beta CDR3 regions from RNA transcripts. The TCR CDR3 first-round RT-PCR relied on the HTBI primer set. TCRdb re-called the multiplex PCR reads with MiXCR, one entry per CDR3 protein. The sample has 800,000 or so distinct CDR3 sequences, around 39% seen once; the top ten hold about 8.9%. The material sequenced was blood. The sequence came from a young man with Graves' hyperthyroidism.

Written as DNA, the CDR3 is TGTGCCAGCAGCTTAGCCGGTCTATCTTCCTACGAGCAGTACTTC. It specifies CASSLAGLSSYEQYF. The chain links TRBV7-2 to TRBJ2-7; no definite D call. Germline CDR1 and CDR2: SGHTA and FQGNSA. This CDR3 has 15 amino acids. With 0 bases removed from V and 1 base from J, the gap between germline ends came to 10 bases. Filled out from reference TRBV7-2 and TRBJ2-7, the complete variable domain reads GAGVSQSPSNKVTEKGKDVELRCDPISGHTALYWYRQSLGQGLEFLIYFQGNSAPDKSGLPSDRFSAERTGGSVSTLTIQRTQQEDSAVYLCASSLAGLSSYEQYFGPGTRLTVT.